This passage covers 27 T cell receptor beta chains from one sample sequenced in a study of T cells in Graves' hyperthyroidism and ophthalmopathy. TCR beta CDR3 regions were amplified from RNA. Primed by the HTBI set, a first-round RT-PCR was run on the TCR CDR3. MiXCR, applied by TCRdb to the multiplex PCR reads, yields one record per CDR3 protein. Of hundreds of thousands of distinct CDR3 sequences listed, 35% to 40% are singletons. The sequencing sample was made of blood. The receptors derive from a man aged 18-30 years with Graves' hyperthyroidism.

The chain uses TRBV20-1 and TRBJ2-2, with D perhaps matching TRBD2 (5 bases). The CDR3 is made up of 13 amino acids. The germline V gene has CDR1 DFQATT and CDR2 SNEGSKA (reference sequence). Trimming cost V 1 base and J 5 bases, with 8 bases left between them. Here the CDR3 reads CSARASGTGELFF. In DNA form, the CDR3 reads TGCAGTGCTAGAGCGTCGGGGACCGGGGAGCTGTTTTTT.

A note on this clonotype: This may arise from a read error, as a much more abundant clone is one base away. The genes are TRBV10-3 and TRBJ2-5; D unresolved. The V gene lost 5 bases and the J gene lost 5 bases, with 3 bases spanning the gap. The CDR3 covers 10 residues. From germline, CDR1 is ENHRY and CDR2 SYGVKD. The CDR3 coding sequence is TGTGCCATCAGTCGGGAGACCCAGTACTTC. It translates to CAISRETQYF.

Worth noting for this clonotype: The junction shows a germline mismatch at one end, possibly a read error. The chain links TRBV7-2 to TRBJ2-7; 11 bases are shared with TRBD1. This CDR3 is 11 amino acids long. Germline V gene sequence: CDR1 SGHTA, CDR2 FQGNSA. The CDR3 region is CASSLDRGQDF. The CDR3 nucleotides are TGTGCCAGCAGCTTGGACAGGGGGCAGGACTTC.

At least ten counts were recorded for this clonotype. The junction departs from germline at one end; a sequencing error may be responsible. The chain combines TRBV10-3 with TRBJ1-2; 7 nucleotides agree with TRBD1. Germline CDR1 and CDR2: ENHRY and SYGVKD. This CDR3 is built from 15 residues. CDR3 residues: CASSEAADRNYGYTF. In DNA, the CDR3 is TGTGCCAGCAGTGAAGCGGCGGACAGGAACTATGGCTACACCTTC.

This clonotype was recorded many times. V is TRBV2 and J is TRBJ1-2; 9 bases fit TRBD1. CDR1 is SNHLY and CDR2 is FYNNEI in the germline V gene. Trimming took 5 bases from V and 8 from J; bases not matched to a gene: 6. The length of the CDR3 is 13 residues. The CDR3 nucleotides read TGTGCCAGCAGTACCCGGGACAGGGACGGCTACACCTTC. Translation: CASSTRDRDGYTF.

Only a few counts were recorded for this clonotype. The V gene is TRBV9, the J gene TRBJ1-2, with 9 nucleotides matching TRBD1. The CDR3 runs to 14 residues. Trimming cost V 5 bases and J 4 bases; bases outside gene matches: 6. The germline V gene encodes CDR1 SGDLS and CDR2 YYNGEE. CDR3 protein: CASRGTGYVYGYTF. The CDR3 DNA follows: TGTGCCAGCAGAGGGACAGGGTACGTCTATGGCTACACCTTC.

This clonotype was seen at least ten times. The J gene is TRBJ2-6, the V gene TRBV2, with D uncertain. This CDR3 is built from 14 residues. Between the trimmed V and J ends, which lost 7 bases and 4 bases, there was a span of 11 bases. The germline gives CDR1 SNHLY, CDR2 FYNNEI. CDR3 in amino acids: CASITTSGANVLTF. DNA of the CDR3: TGTGCCAGCATAACCACATCAGGGGCCAACGTCCTGACTTTC.

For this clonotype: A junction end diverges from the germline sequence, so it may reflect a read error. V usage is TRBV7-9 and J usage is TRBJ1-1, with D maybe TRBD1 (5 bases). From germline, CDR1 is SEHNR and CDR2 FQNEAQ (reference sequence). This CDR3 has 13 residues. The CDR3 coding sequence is TGTGCCAGCAGCTACTACAGGAACACTGAAGCTTCCTTT. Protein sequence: CASSYYRNTEASF.

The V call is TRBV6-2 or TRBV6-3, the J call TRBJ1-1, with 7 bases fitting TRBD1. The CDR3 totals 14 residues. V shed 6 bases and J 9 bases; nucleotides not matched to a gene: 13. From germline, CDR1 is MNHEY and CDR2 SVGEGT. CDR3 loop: CASSKTRQGQKAFF. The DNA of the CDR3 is TGTGCCAGCAGCAAGACCCGACAGGGCCAGAAAGCTTTCTTT.

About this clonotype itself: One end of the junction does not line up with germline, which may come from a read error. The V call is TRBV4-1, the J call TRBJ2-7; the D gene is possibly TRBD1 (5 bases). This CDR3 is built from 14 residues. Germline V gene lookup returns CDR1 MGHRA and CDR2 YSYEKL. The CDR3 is CVSSQGAGPYEQYF. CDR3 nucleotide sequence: TGCGTCAGCAGCCAAGGGGCAGGGCCCTACGAGCAGTACTTC.

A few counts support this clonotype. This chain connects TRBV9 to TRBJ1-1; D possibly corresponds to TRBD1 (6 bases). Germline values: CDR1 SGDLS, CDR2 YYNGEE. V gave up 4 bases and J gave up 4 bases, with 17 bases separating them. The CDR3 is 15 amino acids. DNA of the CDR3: TGTGCCAGCAGCCAAGTTCACAGGGTCACCACTGAAGCTTTCTTT. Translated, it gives CASSQVHRVTTEAFF.

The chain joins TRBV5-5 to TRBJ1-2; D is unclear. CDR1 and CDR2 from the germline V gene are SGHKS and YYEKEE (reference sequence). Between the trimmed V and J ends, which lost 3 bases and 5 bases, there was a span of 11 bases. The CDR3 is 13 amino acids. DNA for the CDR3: TGTGCCAGCAGCTCACGAGGGCGTTATGGCTACACCTTC. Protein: CASSSRGRYGYTF.

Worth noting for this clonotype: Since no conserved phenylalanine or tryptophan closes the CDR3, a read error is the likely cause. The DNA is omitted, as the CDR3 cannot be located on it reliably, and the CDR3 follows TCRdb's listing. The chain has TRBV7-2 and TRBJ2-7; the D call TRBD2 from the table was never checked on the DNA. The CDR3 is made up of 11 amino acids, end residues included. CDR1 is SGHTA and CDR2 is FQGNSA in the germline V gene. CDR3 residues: CASSLGMGLAG.

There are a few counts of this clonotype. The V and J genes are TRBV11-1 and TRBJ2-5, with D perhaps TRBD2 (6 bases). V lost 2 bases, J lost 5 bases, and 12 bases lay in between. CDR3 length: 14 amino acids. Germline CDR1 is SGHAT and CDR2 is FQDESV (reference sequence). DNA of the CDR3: TGTGCCAGCAGCTTAACGGGGGAGTGGGAGACCCAGTACTTC. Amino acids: CASSLTGEWETQYF.

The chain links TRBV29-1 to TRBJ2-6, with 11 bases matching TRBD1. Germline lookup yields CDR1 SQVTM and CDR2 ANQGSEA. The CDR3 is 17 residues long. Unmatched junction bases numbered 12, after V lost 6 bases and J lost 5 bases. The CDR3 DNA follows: TGCAGCGTCAATATGGGGACAGGGGGGTTTTGGGCCAACGTCCTGACTTTC. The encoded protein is CSVNMGTGGFWANVLTF.

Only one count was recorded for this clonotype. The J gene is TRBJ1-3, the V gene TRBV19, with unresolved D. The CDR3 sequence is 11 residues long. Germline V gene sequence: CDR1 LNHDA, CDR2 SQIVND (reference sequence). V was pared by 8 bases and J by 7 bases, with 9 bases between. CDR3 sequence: CASLAMNTIYF. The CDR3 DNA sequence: TGTGCCAGTCTTGCGATGAACACCATATATTTT.

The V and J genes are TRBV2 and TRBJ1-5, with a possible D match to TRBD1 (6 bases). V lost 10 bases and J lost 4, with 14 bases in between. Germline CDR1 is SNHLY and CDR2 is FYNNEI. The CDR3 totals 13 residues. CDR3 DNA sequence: TGTGCCAACCAACAGGGCGGTAATCAGCCCCAGCATTTT. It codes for CANQQGGNQPQHF.

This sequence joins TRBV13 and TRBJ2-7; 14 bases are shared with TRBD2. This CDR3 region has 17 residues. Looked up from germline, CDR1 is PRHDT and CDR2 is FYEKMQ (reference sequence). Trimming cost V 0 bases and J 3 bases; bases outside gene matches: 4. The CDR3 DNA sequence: TGTGCCAGCAGCTTAGGGACTAGCGGGAGGGGAAGCTACGAGCAGTACTTC. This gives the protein CASSLGTSGRGSYEQYF.

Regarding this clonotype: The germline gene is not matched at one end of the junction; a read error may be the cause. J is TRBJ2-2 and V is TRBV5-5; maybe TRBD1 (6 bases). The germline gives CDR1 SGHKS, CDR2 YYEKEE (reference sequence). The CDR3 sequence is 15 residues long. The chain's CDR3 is CASSLNDRSTGELFF. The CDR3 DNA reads TGCGCCAGCAGCTTGAACGACAGGAGCACCGGGGAGCTGTTTTTT.

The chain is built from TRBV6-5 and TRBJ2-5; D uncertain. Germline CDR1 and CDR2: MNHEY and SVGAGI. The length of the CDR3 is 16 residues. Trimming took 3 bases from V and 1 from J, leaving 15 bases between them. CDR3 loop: CASSYTPSATQETQYF. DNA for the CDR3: TGTGCCAGCAGTTATACCCCCAGCGCCACCCAAGAGACCCAGTACTTC.

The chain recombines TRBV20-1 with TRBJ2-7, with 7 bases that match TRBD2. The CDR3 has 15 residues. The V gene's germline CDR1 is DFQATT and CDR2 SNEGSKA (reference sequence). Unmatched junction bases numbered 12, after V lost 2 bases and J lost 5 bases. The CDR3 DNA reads TGCAGTGCTAGAAGTATGAGGGAGGGCCGTGACGAGCAGTACTTC. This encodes CSARSMREGRDEQYF.

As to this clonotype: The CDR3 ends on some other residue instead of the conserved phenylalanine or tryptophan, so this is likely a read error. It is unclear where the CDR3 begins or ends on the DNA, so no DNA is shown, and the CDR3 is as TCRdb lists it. The CDR3 loop reads CASSLALQ. The chain employs TRBV7-2 and TRBJ1-1. From germline, CDR1 is SGHTA and CDR2 FQGNSA. The CDR3 is 8 residues long, counting both termini.

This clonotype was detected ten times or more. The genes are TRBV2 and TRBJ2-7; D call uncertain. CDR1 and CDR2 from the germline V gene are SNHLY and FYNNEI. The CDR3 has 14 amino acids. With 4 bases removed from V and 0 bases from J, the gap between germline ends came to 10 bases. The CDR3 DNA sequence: TGTGCCAGCAGTGGTTCGCGGAGCTCCTACGAGCAGTACTTC. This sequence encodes CASSGSRSSYEQYF.

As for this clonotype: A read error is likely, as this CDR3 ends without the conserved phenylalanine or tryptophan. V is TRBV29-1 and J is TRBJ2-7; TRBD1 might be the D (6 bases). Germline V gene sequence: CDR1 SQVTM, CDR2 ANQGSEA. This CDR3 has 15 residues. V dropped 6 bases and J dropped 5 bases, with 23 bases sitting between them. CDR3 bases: TGCAGCGTCTTCTCGCCGAAATGGGGGCCTGACGAGCAGTACCTC. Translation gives CSVFSPKWGPDEQYL.

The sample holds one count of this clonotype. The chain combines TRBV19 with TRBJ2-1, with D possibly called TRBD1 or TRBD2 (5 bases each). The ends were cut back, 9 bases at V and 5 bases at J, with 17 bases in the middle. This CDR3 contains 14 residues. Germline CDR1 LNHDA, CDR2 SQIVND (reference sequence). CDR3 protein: CASSPGTEHNEQFF. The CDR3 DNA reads TGTGCCAGCAGCCCCGGGACGGAACACAATGAGCAGTTCTTC.

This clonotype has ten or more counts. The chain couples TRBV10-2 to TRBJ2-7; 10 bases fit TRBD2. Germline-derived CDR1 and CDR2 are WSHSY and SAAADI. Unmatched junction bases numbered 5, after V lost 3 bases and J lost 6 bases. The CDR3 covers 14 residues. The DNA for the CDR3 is TGCGCCAGCAGTGAAAGTAGCGGGAGGCTCGAGCAGTACTTC. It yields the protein CASSESSGRLEQYF.

The CDR3 sequence is CAISESRDEQFF. The CDR3 nucleotides are TGTGCCATCAGTGAGTCGCGAGATGAGCAGTTCTTC. The chain combines TRBV10-3 with TRBJ2-1; D gene unclear. Germline V lookup: CDR1 ENHRY, CDR2 SYGVKD. Trimming pared 0 bases from V and 8 bases from J, leaving 5 bases between. This CDR3 has 12 amino acids.